The TCR beta chain under discussion was sequenced for a study of CXCR3-negative and CXCR3-positive naive CD8 T cells (dated by TCRdb to the late 2010s). A note on the overall study: In total, roughly 150 million TRB reads were obtained, or roughly 1.5 +/- 0.3 million reads per library. Diversity and physicochemical repertoire analyses covered around 10 donors pooled from two independent experiments. For the TRBV-TRBJ cluster analysis, the naive subsets came from 5 or 6 donors, while the memory cells came from 3 donors.

Measured from the cysteine to the phenylalanine, the CDR3 is 12 residues long. Only the protein sequence is given. For CDR1 and CDR2, the germline V gene lists SQVTM and ANQGSEA. Each CD8+ T cell subset was flow-sorted in triplicate, with fewer than 350,000 cells per subset placed directly into RLT lysis buffer. To exclude memory contaminants, naive CD8+ T cells were stringently defined as CD45RO-CCR7+CD27+CD95-. Peripheral blood mononuclear cells were isolated from buffy coats using standard density gradient centrifugation. A FACSAria III was used to flow-sort naive CXCR3-negative and CXCR3-positive CD8+ T cells. An RNeasy Mini Kit was used to extract total RNA from the sorted cells. Sequencing relied on a NextSeq 550. The Human TCR Profiling Kit (MiLaboratory) was used to prepare UMI-labeled 5' RACE TRB cDNA libraries. cDNA synthesis used the entire amount of extracted RNA, and PCR amplification then used the entire amount of cDNA produced. Libraries were prepared in parallel with an identical number of PCR cycles. In the authors' own workflow: About 53,000 +/- 10,000 unique UMI-labeled TRB cDNA molecules per library were extracted with MIGEC and MiXCR, with at least two reads per UMI required. An average of roughly 40,000 +/- 10,000 functional in-frame TRB CDR3 nucleotide clonotypes without stop codons was found per library. After downsampling to 5000 UMI-labeled TRB molecules per sample, diversity metrics, including normalized Shannon-Wiener and Chao1, were computed in VDJtools. Clonotype-size-weighted physicochemical properties of the central five CDR3 residues (interaction energy, strength, volume and Kidera factor 4) were computed in VDJtools. TCRdb reprocessed the reads and assigns one entry to each CDR3 protein sequence, leaving out DNA. V and J calls and clone size were set by TCRdb, not the authors. The data table for this sample lists 5,800 or so distinct CDR3 sequences. The ten largest clonotypes hold 1.7% of the sample.

The paper as a whole reports these results and caveats: Within the same donor, TRBV-TRBJ usage looked similar between naive CXCR3-negative and CXCR3-positive cells, but memory cells had distinct patterns. TRB CDR3s from CXCR3-positive naive cells showed higher hydrophobicity (lower Kidera factor 4), lower energy, and higher strength and volume indices than CXCR3-negative naive cells. Freshly isolated PBMCs were used for most assays because CXCR3 expression went down partially after cryopreservation. Both naive subsets had comparably high repertoire diversity, while memory CD8+ T cells had much lower repertoire diversity. Because surface CD5, which is linked to self-reactivity in mice, was comparable between the naive subsets, TCR interaction strength was also inferred from the physicochemical properties of TRB CDR3s.

A note on this clonotype: No cognate antigen has been identified for it.

Here the chain combines TRBV29-1 and TRBJ2-3. Input material: naive CXCR3- CD8+ T cells from blood. The cell subset or site label of this sample denotes: CD45RO-CCR7+CD27+CD95- naive CD8+ T cells lacking CXCR3 (TNR3-). This sequence originates from a human donor in good health. Some clones in this sample may be carry-over from other donors' samples. The encoded CDR3 is CSVVVGTDTQYF.